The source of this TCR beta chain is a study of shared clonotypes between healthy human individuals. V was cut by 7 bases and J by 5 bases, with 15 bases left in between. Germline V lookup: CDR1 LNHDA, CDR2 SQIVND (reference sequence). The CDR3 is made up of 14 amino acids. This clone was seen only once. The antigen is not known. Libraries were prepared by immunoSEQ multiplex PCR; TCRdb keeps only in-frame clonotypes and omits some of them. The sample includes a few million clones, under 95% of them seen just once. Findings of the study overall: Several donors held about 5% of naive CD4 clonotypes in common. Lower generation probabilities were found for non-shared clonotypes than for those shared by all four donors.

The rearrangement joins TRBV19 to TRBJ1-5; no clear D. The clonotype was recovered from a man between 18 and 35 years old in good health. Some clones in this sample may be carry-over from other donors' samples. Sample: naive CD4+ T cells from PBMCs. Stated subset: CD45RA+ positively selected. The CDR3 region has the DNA TGTGCCAGTAACCCCCTGGGTAGGGATCAGCCCCAGCATTTT. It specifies CASNPLGRDQPQHF.